This T cell receptor beta chain comes out of a study of beta chain features in type 1 diabetes. Study conclusions and caveats: For patients and controls alike, PCR might favor shorter templates to the same degree. Among all four CD4+ subsets, Type 1 diabetes patients had TCRB CDR3s that were moderately but significantly shorter.

The entirety of the isolated RNA underwent reverse transcription, so expressed TCRB transcripts were sequenced. The average output of naive, central memory and regulatory T cell samples was several million reads. The method was immunoSEQ multiplex PCR; TCRdb's version includes in-frame clones alone and lacks a portion of them. The sample contains around 250,000 clones, around 15% of which appear only once. Every donor provided one heparinised blood draw, which averaged about 110 mL. Naive, central memory, regulatory and stem cell-like memory cells within the CD4+ compartment were sorted using CD45RO/CCR7/CD25/CD127/CD95/CD27. J gave up 6 bases and V 5 bases, and 4 bases lay outside the gene matches. This CDR3 is 13 amino acids long. Germline V gene sequence: CDR1 SGHVS, CDR2 FQNEAQ. Points on this clone: The antigen is undetermined.

This chain uses TRBV7-8 with TRBJ2-7; TRBD2 aligns across 10 bases. Sequencing was carried out using naive CD4+ T cells from blood. The source of this sequence is a man between 25 and 39 years old with type 1 diabetes. The CDR3, as DNA: TGTGCCAGCAGCGCCCGACTAGCGGGCGAGCAGTACTTC. Amino acid sequence: CASSARLAGEQYF.